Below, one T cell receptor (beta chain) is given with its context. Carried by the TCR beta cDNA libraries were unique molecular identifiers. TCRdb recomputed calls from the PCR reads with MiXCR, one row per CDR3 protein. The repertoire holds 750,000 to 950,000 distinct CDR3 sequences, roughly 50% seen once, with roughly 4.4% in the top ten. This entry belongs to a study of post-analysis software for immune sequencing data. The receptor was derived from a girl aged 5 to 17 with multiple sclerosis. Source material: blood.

CDR3 in amino acids: CASSEPWTEYGYTF. As DNA, the CDR3 is TGTGCCAGCAGTGAGCCCTGGACGGAGTATGGCTACACCTTC. The rearrangement uses TRBV25-1 and TRBJ1-2, with D unclear. V gave up 3 bases and J gave up 5 bases, with 13 bases separating them. Germline V gene lookup returns CDR1 MGHDK and CDR2 SYGVNS. This CDR3 has 14 residues.